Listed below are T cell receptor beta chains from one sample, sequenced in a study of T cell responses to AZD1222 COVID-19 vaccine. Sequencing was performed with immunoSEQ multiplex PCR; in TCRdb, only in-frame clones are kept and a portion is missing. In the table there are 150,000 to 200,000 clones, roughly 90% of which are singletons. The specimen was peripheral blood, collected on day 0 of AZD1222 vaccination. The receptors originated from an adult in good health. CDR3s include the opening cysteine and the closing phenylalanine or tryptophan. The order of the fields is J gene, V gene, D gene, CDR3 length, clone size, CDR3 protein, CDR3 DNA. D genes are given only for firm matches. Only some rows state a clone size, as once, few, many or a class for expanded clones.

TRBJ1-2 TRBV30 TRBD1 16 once CAWSVGTGVSIYGYTF TGTGCCTGGAGTGTAGGGACAGGGGTTTCTATCTATGGCTACACCTTC
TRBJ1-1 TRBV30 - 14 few CAWSYTELNTEAFF TGTGCCTGGAGTTACACCGAGTTGAACACTGAAGCTTTCTTT
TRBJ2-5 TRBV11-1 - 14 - CASSPRSRQETQYF TGTGCCAGCAGCCCCCGGAGTAGGCAAGAGACCCAGTACTTC
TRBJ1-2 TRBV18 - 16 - CASSPSRVQRGYGYTF TGTGCCAGCTCACCTTCTAGGGTCCAGAGGGGCTATGGCTACACCTTC
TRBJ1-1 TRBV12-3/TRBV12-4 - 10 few CASAYRETFF TGTGCCAGCGCCTACAGGGAAACTTTCTTT
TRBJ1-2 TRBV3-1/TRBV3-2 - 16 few CASSQEWGGANYGYTF TGTGCCAGCAGCCAAGAATGGGGCGGAGCTAACTATGGCTACACCTTC
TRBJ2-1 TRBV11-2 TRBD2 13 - CASSLTSGNEQFF TGTGCCAGCAGCTTAACTAGCGGGAATGAGCAGTTCTTC
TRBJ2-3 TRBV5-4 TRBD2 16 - CASSSGTSGTLDTQYF TGTGCCAGCAGCTCGGGGACTAGCGGGACCCTAGATACGCAGTATTTT
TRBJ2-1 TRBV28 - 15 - CASTTVGATYNEQFF TGTGCCAGCACCACCGTGGGGGCCACCTACAATGAGCAGTTCTTC
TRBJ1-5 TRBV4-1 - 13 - CASSQERSQPQHF TGCGCCAGCAGCCAAGAACGCTCCCAGCCCCAGCATTTT
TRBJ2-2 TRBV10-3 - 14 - CAISDPQGSGELFF TGTGCCATCAGTGACCCACAGGGCTCCGGGGAGCTGTTTTTT
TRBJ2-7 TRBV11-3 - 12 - CASSLSVYEQYF TGTGCCAGCAGCTTAAGTGTCTACGAGCAGTACTTC
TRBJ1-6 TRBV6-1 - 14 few CASSEALEQSPLHF TGTGCCAGCAGTGAAGCGCTGGAGCAATCACCCCTCCACTTT
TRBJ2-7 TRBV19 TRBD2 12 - CASTDRGGEQYF TGTGCCAGTACGGACCGGGGGGGCGAGCAGTACTTC
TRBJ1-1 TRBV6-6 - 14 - CASRSQGIWAEAFF TGTGCCAGCAGATCTCAGGGTATCTGGGCTGAAGCTTTCTTT
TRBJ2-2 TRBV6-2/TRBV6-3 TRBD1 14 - CASSKRQGTGELFF TGTGCCAGCAGTAAAAGACAGGGCACCGGGGAGCTGTTTTTT
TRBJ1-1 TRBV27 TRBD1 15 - CASSLKEGAWTEAFF TGTGCCAGCAGTTTAAAGGAGGGGGCTTGGACTGAAGCTTTCTTT
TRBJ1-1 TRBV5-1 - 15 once CASSARTDLNTEAFF TGCGCCAGCAGCGCAAGGACAGATTTGAACACTGAAGCTTTCTTT
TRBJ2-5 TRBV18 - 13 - CASSPLLLETQYF TGTGCCAGCTCACCCCTCCTTTTAGAGACCCAGTACTTC
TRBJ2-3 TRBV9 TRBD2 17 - CASSEPHSGTPTDTQYF TGTGCCAGCAGCGAACCCCATAGCGGGACTCCCACAGATACGCAGTATTTT
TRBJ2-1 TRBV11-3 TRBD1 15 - CASSFRDRGFDEQFF TGTGCCAGCAGCTTTAGGGACAGGGGTTTCGATGAGCAGTTCTTC
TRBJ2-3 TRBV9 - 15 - CASSERTGQTGAQYF TGTGCCAGCAGCGAGAGGACTGGGCAGACGGGAGCGCAGTATTTT
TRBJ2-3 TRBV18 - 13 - CASSPPVVDTQYF TGTGCCAGCTCACCACCGGTGGTAGATACGCAGTATTTT
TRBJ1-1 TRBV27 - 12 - CASSFFQGITFF TGTGCCAGCAGTTTCTTTCAGGGTATTACTTTCTTT
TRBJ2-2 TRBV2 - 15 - CASSEELLNTGELFF TGTGCCAGCAGTGAAGAGTTACTCAACACCGGGGAGCTGTTTTTT
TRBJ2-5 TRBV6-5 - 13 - CASKGQNQETQYF TGTGCCAGCAAAGGACAGAACCAAGAGACCCAGTACTTC
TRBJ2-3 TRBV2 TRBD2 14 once CASTQAGGADTQYF TGTGCCAGCACCCAAGCGGGAGGGGCAGATACGCAGTATTTT
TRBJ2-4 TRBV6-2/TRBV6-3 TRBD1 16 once CASSDRQGEAKNIQYF TGTGCCAGCAGTGACAGACAGGGTGAGGCCAAAAACATTCAGTACTTC
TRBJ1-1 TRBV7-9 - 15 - CASSPRTEMNTEAFF TGTGCCAGCAGCCCTAGAACAGAAATGAACACTGAAGCTTTCTTT
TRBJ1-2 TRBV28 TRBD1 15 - CASSLSGTGVYGYTF TGTGCCAGCAGCCTATCCGGGACAGGGGTTTATGGCTACACCTTC
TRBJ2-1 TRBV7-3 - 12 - CASSPGQGEQFF TGTGCCAGCAGCCCTGGGCAGGGTGAGCAGTTCTTC
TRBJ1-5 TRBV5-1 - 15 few CASSVGQNSNQPQHF TGCGCCAGCAGCGTTGGACAGAATAGCAATCAGCCCCAGCATTTT
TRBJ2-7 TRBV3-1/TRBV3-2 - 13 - CASSQDIDYEQYF TGTGCCAGCAGCCAAGATATAGACTACGAGCAGTACTTC
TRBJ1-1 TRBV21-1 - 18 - CASSKPGGGRLMNTEAFF TGTGCCAGCAGCAAACCAGGCGGGGGGCGCCTGATGAACACTGAAGCTTTCTTT
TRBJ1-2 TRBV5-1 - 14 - CASSGGTLGHGYTF TGCGCCAGCAGCGGCGGGACCCTCGGTCATGGCTACACCTTC
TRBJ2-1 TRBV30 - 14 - CAWSAVGPLSEQFF TGTGCCTGGAGCGCGGTAGGCCCTCTGAGTGAGCAGTTCTTC
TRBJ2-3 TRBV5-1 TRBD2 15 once CASSLASSGRDTQYF TGCGCCAGCAGCTTGGCCTCTAGCGGGAGAGATACGCAGTATTTT
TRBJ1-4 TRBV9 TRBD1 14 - CASSVEGGREKLFF TGTGCCAGCAGCGTAGAAGGGGGCCGGGAAAAACTGTTTTTT
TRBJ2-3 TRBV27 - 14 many CASSLLGYTDTQYF TGTGCCAGCAGTCTCCTGGGCTACACAGATACGCAGTATTTT
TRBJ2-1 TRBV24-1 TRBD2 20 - CATSDLRPREREGRNNEQFF TGTGCCACCAGTGATTTACGGCCTAGGGAGCGGGAGGGCCGGAACAATGAGCAGTTCTTC
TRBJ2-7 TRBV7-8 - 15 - CASSLVWTEPYEQYF TGTGCCAGCAGCTTAGTGTGGACGGAACCCTACGAGCAGTACTTC
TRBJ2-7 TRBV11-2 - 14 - CASSLDGSRYEQYF TGTGCCAGCAGCTTAGACGGGAGTAGGTACGAGCAGTACTTC
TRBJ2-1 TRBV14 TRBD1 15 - CASSQGGTGMGEQFF TGTGCCAGCAGCCAAGGTGGGACAGGGATGGGTGAGCAGTTCTTC
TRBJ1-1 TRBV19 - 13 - CASSIIGNTEAFF TGTGCCAGTAGTATTATAGGGAACACTGAAGCTTTCTTT
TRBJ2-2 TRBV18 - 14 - CASSPGAAAGELFF TGTGCCAGCTCACCCGGTGCCGCGGCCGGGGAGCTGTTTTTT
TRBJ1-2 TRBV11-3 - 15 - CASSLVPGLAYGYTF TGTGCCAGCAGCTTAGTTCCGGGGTTGGCCTATGGCTACACCTTC